This T cell receptor (beta chain) was observed in a study of Graves' ophthalmopathy and Graves' hyperthyroidism. Study results and caveats: Blood shared most expanded thyroid clonotypes above 0.001 frequency.

The authors diagnosed from clinical symptoms, serum thyroxine, TRAb, thyroid ultrasound and orbital computed tomography. Trimming removed 0 bases from V and 1 base from J, with 10 bases in between. This CDR3 has 15 amino acids. The germline V gene encodes CDR1 MNHEY and CDR2 SVGEGT. As for this clonotype: No antigen is known for it.

Amplification of TCR beta CDR3 regions used RNA transcripts. First-round RT-PCR relied on HTBI primers, and a second-round multiplex PCR came next. TCRdb recomputed calls from the multiplex PCR reads with MiXCR, one row per CDR3 protein. The sample lists 300,000 or so distinct CDR3 sequences; around a sixth were seen once. The specimen sequenced was peripheral blood. This chain uses TRBV6-2 or TRBV6-3 with TRBJ2-7; no definite D call. The clonotype comes from an adult man with Graves' ophthalmopathy. CDR3 nucleotide sequence: TGTGCCAGCAGTTACTCGACGGACGGATCCTACGAGCAGTACTTC. Translating gives CASSYSTDGSYEQYF.